Listed below are T cell receptor beta chains from one sample, sequenced in a study of cytomegalovirus exposure and HLA in healthy donors. The table came from immunoSEQ multiplex PCR; TCRdb's copy has only in-frame clones and leaves some out. This sample has 150,000 to 200,000 clones, with 84% found just once. The sequencing sample was made of PBMCs. The receptors here all came from a man aged 18 to 30 in good health and CMV-seropositive. The CDR3 runs from the conserved cysteine through the conserved F or W. A D gene is named only where the DNA matches it firmly. The listing skips clone size in some rows; elsewhere it reads once, few, many or a size class.

NA,NA,TRBJ1-3,TRBV6-5,CASRSSGNTIYF,TGTGCCAGTAGGAGCTCTGGAAACACCATATATTTT
NA,NA,TRBJ2-5,TRBV27,CASSGTRQETQYF,TGTGCCAGCAGCGGGACAAGACAAGAGACCCAGTACTTC
NA,TRBD2,TRBJ2-4,TRBV7-2,CASSLIAGESGIQYF,TGTGCCAGCAGCTTGATAGCGGGAGAATCGGGCATTCAGTACTTC
NA,TRBD2,TRBJ2-2,TRBV19,CASSNFLAGWGTGELFF,TGTGCCAGTAGCAACTTCTTAGCGGGTTGGGGCACCGGGGAGCTGTTTTTT
NA,TRBD1,TRBJ1-3,TRBV6-6,CASSPGQGSGNTIYF,TGTGCCAGCAGCCCCGGACAGGGCTCTGGAAACACCATATATTTT
NA,NA,TRBJ1-5,TRBV6-5,CASRPGGTTQPQHF,TGTGCCAGCCGTCCTGGGGGGACCACTCAGCCCCAGCATTTT
NA,TRBD1,TRBJ2-1,TRBV25-1,CASSPGQGFTEEQFF,TGTGCCAGCAGTCCTGGACAGGGGTTTACAGAGGAGCAGTTCTTC
NA,NA,TRBJ1-1,TRBV6-1,CASIRGGKDTEAFF,TGTGCCAGCATACGGGGGGGGAAGGACACTGAAGCTTTCTTT
NA,NA,TRBJ2-5,TRBV7-7,CASSPPGPGGETQYF,TGTGCCAGCAGCCCCCCGGGCCCAGGGGGGGAGACCCAGTACTTC
NA,NA,TRBJ1-2,TRBV7-2,CASSLGGHRTLNYGYTF,TGTGCCAGCAGCTTAGGGGGACACCGTACATTGAACTATGGCTACACCTTC
few,NA,TRBJ2-7,TRBV2,CASSEATRYEQYF,TGTGCCAGCAGTGAAGCTACGCGGTACGAGCAGTACTTC
NA,NA,TRBJ1-5,TRBV2,CASSEGPRNIGQPQHF,TGTGCCAGCAGCGAAGGGCCCAGGAATATTGGTCAGCCCCAGCATTTT
NA,TRBD1,TRBJ2-7,TRBV11-3,CASSPKTGGGEQYF,TGTGCCAGCAGCCCGAAGACAGGGGGGGGCGAGCAGTACTTC
NA,TRBD2,TRBJ2-7,TRBV2,CASTDLGGWGSYEQYF,TGTGCCAGCACCGACCTGGGAGGGTGGGGCTCCTACGAGCAGTACTTC
once,TRBD1,TRBJ1-2,TRBV7-9,CASSPRDRGFYNGYTF,TGTGCCAGCAGCCCCCGGGACAGGGGATTCTACAATGGCTACACCTTC
NA,NA,TRBJ1-2,TRBV19,CASSPQGGGYTF,TGTGCCAGTAGTCCACAGGGTGGGGGCTACACCTTC